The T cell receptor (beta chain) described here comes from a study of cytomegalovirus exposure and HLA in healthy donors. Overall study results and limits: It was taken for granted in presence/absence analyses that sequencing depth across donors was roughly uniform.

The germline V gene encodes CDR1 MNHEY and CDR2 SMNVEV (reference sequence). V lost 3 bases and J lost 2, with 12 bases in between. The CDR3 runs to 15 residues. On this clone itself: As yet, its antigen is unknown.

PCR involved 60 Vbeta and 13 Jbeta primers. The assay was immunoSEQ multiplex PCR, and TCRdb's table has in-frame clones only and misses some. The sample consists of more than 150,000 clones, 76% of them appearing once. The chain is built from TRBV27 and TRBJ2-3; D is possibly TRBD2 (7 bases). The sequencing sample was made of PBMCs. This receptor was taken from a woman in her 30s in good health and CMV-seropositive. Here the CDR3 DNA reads TGTGCCAGCAGTTTGGGGGGGGCTTCCACAGATACGCAGTATTTT. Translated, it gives CASSLGGASTDTQYF.